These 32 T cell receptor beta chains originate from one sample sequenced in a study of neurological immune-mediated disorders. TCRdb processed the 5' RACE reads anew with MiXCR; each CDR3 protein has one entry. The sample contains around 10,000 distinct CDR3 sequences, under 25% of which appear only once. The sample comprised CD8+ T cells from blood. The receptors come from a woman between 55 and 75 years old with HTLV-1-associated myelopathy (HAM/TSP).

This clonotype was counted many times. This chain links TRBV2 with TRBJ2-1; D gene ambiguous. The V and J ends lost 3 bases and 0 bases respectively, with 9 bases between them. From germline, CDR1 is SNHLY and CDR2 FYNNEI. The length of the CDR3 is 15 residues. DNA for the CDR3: TGTGCCAGCAGTGAGTATGGGAACTCCTACAATGAGCAGTTCTTC. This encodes CASSEYGNSYNEQFF.

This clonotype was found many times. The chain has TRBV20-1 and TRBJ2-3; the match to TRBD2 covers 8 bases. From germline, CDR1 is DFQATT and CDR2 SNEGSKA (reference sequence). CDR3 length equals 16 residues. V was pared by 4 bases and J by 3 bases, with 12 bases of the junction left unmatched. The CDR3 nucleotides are TGCAGTGCTAACCAGTTGGGCGGGGGGACGACAGATACGCAGTATTTT. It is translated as CSANQLGGGTTDTQYF.

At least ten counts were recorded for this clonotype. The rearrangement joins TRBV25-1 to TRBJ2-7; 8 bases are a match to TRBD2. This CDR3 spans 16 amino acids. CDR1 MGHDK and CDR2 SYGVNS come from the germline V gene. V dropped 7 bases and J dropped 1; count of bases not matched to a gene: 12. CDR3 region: CASTGTSIAGSYEQYF. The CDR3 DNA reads TGTGCCAGCACTGGTACGTCGATAGCGGGGTCCTACGAGCAGTACTTC.

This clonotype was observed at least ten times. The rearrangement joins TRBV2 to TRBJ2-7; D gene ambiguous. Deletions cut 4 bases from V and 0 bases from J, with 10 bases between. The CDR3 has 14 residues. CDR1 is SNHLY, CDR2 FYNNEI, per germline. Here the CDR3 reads CASSVSPSSYEQYF. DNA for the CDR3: TGTGCCAGCAGTGTGTCACCAAGCTCCTACGAGCAGTACTTC.

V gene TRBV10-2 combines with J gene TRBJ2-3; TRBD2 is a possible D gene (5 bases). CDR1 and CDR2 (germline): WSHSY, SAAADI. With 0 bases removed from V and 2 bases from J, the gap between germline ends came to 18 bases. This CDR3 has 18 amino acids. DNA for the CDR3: TGCGCCAGCAGTGAGTCGACTCTAGGCGGGCTCTTCACAGATACGCAGTATTTT. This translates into CASSESTLGGLFTDTQYF.

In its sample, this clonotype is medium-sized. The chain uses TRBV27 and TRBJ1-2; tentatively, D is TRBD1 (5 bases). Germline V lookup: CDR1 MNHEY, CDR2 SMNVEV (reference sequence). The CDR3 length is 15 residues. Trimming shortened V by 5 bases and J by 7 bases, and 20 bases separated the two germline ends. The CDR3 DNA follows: TGTGCCAGCAGTCAAACAGGATGGGGGATTGTTGGCTACACCTTC. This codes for CASSQTGWGIVGYTF.

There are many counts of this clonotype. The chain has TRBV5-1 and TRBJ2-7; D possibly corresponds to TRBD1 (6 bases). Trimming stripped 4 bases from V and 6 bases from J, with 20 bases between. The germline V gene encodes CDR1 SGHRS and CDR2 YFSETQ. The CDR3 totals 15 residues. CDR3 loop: CASSLVGQGSFEQYF. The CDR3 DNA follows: TGCGCCAGCAGCCTCGTAGGGCAGGGGAGTTTCGAGCAGTACTTC.

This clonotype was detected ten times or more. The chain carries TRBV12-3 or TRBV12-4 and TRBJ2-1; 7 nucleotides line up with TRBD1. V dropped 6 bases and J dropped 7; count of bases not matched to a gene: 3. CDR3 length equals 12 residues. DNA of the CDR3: TGTGCCAGCAGCGTCAGGGGGAATGAGCAGTTCTTC. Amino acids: CASSVRGNEQFF.

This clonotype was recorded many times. The CDR3 bases are TGCAGCGTTGAATGGGACACGCACTCCTACAATGAGCAGTTCTTC. Translating gives CSVEWDTHSYNEQFF. The rearrangement links TRBV29-1 to TRBJ2-1; possible D gene TRBD1, 6 bases. The V gene's germline CDR1 is SQVTM and CDR2 ANQGSEA. This CDR3 is 15 amino acids long. Trimming pared 2 bases from V and 0 bases from J, leaving 11 bases between.

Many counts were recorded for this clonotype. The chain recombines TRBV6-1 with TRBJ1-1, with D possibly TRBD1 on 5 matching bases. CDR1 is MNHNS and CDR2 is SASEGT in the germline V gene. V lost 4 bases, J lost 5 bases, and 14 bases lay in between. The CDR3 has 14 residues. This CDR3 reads CASSVERGWTEAFF. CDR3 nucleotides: TGTGCCAGCAGTGTGGAACGGGGGTGGACTGAAGCTTTCTTT.

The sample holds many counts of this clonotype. CDR3 nucleotides: TGTGCCAGCAGTCCCAGACAGGGTCCTTTCTATGGCTACACCTTC. This encodes CASSPRQGPFYGYTF. This sequence joins TRBV12-3 or TRBV12-4 and TRBJ1-2; 7 bases align to TRBD1. V lost 5 bases, J lost 4 bases, and 10 bases stayed unmatched. The CDR3 covers 15 residues.

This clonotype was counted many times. The CDR3 DNA reads as TGCGCCAGCAGCTTGCGCAGGGCCGGGAGCTACGAGCAGTACTTC. As protein: CASSLRRAGSYEQYF. This chain uses TRBV5-1 with TRBJ2-7, with a weak D call TRBD2 (6 bases). The ends were cut back, 1 base at V and 3 bases at J, with 14 bases in the middle. From germline, CDR1 is SGHRS and CDR2 YFSETQ. This CDR3 contains 15 residues.

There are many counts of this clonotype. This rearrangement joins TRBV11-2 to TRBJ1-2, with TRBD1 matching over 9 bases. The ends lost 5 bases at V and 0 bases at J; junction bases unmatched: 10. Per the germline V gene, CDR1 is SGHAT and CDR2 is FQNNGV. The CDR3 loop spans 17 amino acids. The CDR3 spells CASSRGTGGMPNYGYTF. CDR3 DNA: TGTGCCAGCAGCCGGGGAACAGGGGGCATGCCTAACTATGGCTACACCTTC.

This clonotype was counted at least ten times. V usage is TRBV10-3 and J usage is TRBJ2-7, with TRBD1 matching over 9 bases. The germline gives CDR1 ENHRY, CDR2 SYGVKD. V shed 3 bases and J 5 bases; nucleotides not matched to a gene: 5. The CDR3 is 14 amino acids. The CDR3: CAISEQTGGDEQYF. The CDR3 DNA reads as TGTGCCATCAGTGAACAGACAGGGGGGGACGAGCAGTACTTC.

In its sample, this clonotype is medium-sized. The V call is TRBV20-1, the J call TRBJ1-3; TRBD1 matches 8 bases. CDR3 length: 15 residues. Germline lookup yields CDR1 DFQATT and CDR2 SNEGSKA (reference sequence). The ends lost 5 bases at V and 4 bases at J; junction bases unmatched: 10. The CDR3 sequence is CSAEGGRGPGNTIYF. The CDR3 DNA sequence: TGCAGTGCTGAAGGGGGCAGGGGGCCAGGAAACACCATATATTTT.

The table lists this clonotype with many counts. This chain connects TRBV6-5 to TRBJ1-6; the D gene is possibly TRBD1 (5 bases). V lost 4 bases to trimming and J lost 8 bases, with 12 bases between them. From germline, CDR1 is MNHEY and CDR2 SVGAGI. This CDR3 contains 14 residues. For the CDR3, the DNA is TGTGCCAGCAGTTTCAGGGTTAAGGATTCACCCCTCCACTTT. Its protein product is CASSFRVKDSPLHF.

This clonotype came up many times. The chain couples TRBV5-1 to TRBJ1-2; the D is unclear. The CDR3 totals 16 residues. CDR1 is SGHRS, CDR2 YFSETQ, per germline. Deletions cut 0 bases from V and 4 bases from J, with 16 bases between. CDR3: CASSLGARLWSYGYTF. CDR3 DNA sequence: TGCGCCAGCAGCTTGGGGGCCAGGTTGTGGTCCTATGGCTACACCTTC.

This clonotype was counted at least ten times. The DNA for the CDR3 is TGTGCCACTGGGGGTAATGAGCAGTTCTTC. It yields the protein CATGGNEQFF. V usage is TRBV10-3 and J usage is TRBJ2-1, with D perhaps TRBD1 or TRBD2 (5 bases each). The CDR3 contains 10 residues. In germline, CDR1 is ENHRY, CDR2 SYGVKD. V lost 10 bases and J 7 bases, leaving 8 bases between the germline ends.

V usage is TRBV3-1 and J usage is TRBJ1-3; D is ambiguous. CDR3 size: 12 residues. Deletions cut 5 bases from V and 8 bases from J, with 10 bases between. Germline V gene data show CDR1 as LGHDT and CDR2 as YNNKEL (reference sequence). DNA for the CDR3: TGTGCCAGCAGCTCCCCACGAGACACCATATATTTT. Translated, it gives CASSSPRDTIYF.

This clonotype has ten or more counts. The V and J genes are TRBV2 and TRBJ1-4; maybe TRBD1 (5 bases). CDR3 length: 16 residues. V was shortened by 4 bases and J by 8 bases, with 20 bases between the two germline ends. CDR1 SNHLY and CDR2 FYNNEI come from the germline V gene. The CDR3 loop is CASSGGDRGYKEKLFF. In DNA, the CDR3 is TGTGCCAGCAGTGGCGGGGACCGGGGATACAAGGAAAAACTGTTTTTT.

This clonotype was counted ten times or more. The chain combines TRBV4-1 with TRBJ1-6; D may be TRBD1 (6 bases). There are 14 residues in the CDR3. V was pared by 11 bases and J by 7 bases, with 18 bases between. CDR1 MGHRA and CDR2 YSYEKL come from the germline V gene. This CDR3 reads CAFSNPGQNSPLHF. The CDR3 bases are TGCGCCTTTTCCAACCCGGGACAAAATTCACCCCTCCACTTT.

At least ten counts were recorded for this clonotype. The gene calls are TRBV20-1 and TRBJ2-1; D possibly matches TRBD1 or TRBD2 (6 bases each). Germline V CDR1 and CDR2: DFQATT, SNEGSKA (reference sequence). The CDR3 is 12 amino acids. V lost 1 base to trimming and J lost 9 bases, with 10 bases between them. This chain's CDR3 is CSARGGAPEQFF. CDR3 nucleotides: TGCAGTGCTAGAGGGGGGGCGCCTGAGCAGTTCTTC.

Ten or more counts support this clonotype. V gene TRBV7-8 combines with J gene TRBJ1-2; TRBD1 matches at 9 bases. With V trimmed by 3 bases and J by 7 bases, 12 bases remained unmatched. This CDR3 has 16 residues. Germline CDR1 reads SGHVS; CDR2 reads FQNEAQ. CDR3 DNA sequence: TGTGCCAGCAGCTTGGACTCCACAGGGGGCGGGTCTGGCTACACCTTC. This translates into CASSLDSTGGGSGYTF.

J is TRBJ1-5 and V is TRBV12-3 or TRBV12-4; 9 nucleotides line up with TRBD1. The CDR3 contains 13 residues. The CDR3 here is CVTRGQGSQPQHF. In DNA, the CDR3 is TGTGTCACCAGGGGACAGGGCAGTCAGCCCCAGCATTTT.

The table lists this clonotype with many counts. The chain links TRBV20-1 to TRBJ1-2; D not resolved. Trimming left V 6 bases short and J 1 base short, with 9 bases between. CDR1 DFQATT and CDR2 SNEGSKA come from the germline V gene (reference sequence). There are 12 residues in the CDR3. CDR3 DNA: TGCAGTGCCAAACAGCGTAACTATGGCTACACCTTC. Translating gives CSAKQRNYGYTF.

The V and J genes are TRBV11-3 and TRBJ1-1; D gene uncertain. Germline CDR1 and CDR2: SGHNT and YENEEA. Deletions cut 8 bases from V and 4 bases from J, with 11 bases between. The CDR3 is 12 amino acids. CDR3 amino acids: CASGYKSTEAFF. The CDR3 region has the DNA TGTGCCAGCGGGTACAAATCCACTGAAGCTTTCTTT.

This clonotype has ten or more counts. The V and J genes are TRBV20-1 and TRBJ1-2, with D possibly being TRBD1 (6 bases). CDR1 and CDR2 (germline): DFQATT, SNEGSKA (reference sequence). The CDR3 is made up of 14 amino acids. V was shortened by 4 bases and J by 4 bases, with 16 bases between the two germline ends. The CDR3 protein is CSATTPQGTYGYTF. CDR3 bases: TGCAGTGCTACCACCCCACAGGGAACCTATGGCTACACCTTC.

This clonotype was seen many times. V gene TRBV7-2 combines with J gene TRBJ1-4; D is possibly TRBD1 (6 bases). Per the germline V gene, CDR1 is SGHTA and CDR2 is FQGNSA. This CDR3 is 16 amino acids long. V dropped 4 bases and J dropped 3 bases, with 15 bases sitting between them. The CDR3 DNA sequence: TGTGCCAGCAGCTCATGGGGGGCGCTGGCTAATGAAAAACTGTTTTTT. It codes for CASSSWGALANEKLFF.

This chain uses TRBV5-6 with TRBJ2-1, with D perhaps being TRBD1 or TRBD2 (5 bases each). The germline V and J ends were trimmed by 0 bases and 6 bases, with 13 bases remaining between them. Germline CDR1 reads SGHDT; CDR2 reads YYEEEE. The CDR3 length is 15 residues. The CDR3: CASSLDVGAANEQFF. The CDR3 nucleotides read TGTGCCAGCAGCTTGGATGTCGGGGCGGCCAATGAGCAGTTCTTC.

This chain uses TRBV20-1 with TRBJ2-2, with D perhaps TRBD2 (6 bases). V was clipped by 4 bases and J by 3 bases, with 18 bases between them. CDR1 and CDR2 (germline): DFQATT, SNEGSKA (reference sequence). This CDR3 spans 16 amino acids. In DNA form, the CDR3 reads TGCAGTGCTAAGTCATCGTCGCGGGGCGACACCGGGGAGCTGTTTTTT. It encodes CSAKSSSRGDTGELFF.

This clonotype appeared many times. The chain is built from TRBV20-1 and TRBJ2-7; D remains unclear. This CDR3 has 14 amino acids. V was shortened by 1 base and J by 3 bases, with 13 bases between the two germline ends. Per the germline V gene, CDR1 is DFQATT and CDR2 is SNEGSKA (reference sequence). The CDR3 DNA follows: TGCAGTGCTAGAGCTCCGATTTCGGACTACGAGCAGTACTTC. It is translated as CSARAPISDYEQYF.

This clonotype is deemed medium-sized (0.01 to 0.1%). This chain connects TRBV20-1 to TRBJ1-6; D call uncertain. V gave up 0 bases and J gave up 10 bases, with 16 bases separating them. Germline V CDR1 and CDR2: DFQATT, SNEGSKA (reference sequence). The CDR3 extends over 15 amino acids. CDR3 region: CSARDLTQDGSPLHF. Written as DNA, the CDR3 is TGCAGTGCTAGAGATCTCACACAAGATGGATCACCCCTCCACTTT.